This entry describes one T cell receptor (beta chain). This clonotype has just a few counts. Its antigen is currently not known. Base-call qualities are not available, and no considerably larger clone is one nucleotide away. TCR beta CDR3 regions were amplified from RNA transcripts. A first-round RT-PCR of the TCR CDR3 used the HTBI primer set with the Qiagen OneStep RT-PCR kit. The libraries were constructed in a second round of multiplex PCR and then size-selected and purified. Libraries were sequenced paired-end with 100 bp reads on an Illumina HiSeq2000. From the authors' description of their analysis: Raw data were processed with SOAPnuke, discarding reads with adapters, uncalled bases, mean Phred below 15, or no exact constant-primer or identifier match. High-quality paired reads were merged using COPE v1.2.5, and each unique nucleotide sequence was defined as a clonotype. MiTCR v1.1 was used to align the clonotypes against IMGT TRBV, TRBD and TRBJ reference segments. The analysis was restricted to V-J combinations with a frequency above 0.0001, which together covered 99% to 99.2% of the repertoires. A TCS score was defined as the ratio of F50 (clonal expansion) to E x V (chaos), with BLOSUM62-based TCRdist applied between CDR3 peptides within each V-J. Welch's t-statistics and random forest reduced 500 to 550 V-J features to fewer than 15, which were used in a naive Bayes classifier (R e1071). The similarity between thyroid and blood repertoires was quantified using the Morisita-Horn index. TCRdb reprocessed the public reads (quality trimming at Q25 with fastp, clone calling with MiXCR) and kept in-frame beta chains. Rows matching on CDR3 protein sequence are summarized as one entry with the most common DNA and genes. TCRdb's processing, not the authors', yielded these V and J calls. This sample is represented by approximately 510,000 distinct CDR3 sequences; 46% of them were singletons. The ten top clones hold roughly 45% of the sample.

The germline V gene specifies MDHEN as CDR1 and SYDVKM as CDR2. V is shortened by 6 bases, J by 4 bases, and the region joining them spans 9 bases. From cysteine to phenylalanine, the CDR3 is 12 amino acids long. Of all the DNA, just the CDR3 is kept, 36 bases in frame from base 1. The study excluded patients with uncontrolled infections, other autoimmune diseases, pregnancy or lactation. Clinical symptoms, serum thyroxine and TRAb, thyroid ultrasound, and orbital computed tomography formed the basis for the diagnoses. Total RNA was extracted using Trizol reagent, and RNA quality was assessed on an Agilent 2100 Bioanalyzer. These data belong to a study of T cells in Graves' hyperthyroidism and ophthalmopathy (dated by TCRdb to about 2019). Study-level background: To identify TCR V-J signatures that set the groups apart, the researchers used a discovery cohort of more than 95 patients, made up of fewer than 50 with Graves' ophthalmopathy and some 60 with stable Graves' hyperthyroidism. Prospective prediction of ophthalmopathy was tested in an independent validation cohort consisting of under 20 hyperthyroidism patients and over 15 patients who later progressed to ophthalmopathy. The 100 or so discovery patients were randomly split 7:3 into training and test sets. In over five Graves' hyperthyroidism patients, the study also compared T-cell repertoires from thyroid tissue with T-cell repertoires from blood. Once sampling was done, hyperthyroidism patients were given methimazole at a starting dose of 30 mg daily, whereas ophthalmopathy patients were given high-dose intravenous methylprednisolone. TCR Vbeta CDR3 sequencing of 140 or so peripheral blood samples (over 40 ophthalmopathy, roughly 72 hyperthyroidism and roughly 17 progressor patients) is reported in the paper.

Results and caveats for the whole study, not just this receptor: During validation, the model predicted progression to ophthalmopathy a median of around 7 months ahead of onset, with almost 71% sensitivity and roughly 72% specificity. Most expanded thyroid clonotypes (frequency above 0.001) were also detected in blood, suggesting blood repertoires may reflect thyroid immune responses. Sample size was not statistically predetermined, and blinding of investigators to group allocation was not performed. In cross-validation, a model built on a 13 V-J signature told ophthalmopathy apart from stable hyperthyroidism with less than 90% sensitivity and approximately 81% specificity, and in testing the same model reached 80%/75%.

The chain employs TRBV28 and TRBJ2-5; the D gene is perhaps TRBD2, from 5 matching bases. This TCR derives from an adult woman with Graves' disease, either hyperthyroidism or ophthalmopathy (not recorded which). Source material: peripheral blood or thyroid tissue (not recorded which). The nucleotide sequence reads as follows: TGTGCCAGCAGGCACCGGGGAGAGACCCAGTACTTC. Its product reads: CASRHRGETQYF.